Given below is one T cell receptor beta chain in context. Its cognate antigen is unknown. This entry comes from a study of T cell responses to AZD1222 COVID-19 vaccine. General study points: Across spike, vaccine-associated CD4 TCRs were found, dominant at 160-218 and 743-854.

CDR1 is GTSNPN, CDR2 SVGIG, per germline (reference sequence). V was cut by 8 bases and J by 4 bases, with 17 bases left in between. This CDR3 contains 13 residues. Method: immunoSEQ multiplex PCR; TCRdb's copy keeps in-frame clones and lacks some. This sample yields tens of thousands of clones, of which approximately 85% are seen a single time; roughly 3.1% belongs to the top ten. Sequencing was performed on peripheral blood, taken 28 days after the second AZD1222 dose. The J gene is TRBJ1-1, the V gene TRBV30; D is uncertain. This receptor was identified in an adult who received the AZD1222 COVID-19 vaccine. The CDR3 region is CAHKTAPSTEAFF. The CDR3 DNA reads TGTGCCCATAAGACCGCGCCTAGCACTGAAGCTTTCTTT.